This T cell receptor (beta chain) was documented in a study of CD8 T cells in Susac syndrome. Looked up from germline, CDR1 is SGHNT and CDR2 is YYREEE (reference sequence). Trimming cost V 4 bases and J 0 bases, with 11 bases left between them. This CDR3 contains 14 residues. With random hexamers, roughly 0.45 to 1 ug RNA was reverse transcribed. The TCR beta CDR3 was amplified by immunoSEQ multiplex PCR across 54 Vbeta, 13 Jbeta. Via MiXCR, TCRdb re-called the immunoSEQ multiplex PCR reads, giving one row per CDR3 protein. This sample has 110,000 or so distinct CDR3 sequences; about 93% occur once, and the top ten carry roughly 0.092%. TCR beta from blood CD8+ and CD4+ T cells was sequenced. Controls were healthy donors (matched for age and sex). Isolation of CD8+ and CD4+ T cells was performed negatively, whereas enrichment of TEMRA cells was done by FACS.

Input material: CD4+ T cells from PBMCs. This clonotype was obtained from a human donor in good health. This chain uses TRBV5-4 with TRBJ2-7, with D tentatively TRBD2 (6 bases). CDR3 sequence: CASSAGTYSYEQYF. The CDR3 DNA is TGTGCCAGCAGCGCCGGGACTTACTCCTACGAGCAGTACTTC.